This T cell receptor (beta chain) was documented in a study of graft-versus-host responses after intestinal transplantation. In the study overall: Anti-thymocyte globulin induction, then tacrolimus and steroids for around 3 years, went to all recipients.

On this clone itself: Its specificity is not known.

Whole-study results and caveats: Investigators detected GvH clones in recipient marrow, with some emerging earlier in ileum or blood. An association linked early post-transplant HvG declines with peak circulating GvH clone levels.

TCRdb keeps only in-frame clones here, not all; method: immunoSEQ multiplex PCR. The table includes 75,000 to 95,000 clones, about 92% detected once. This CDR3 region has 13 residues. In germline, CDR1 is MNHNS, CDR2 SASEGT. V lost 3 bases to trimming and J lost 3 bases, with 8 bases between them. The genes are TRBV6-1 and TRBJ1-2; possible D gene TRBD1, 6 bases. This sample comprised unstimulated CD8+ T cells sorted from spleen or lymph node cells, obtained before intestinal transplant. The source of this sequence is a human donor who received an intestinal transplant. The CDR3 bases are TGTGCCAGCAGTGACCGGACAGACTATGGCTACACCTTC. This translates into CASSDRTDYGYTF.